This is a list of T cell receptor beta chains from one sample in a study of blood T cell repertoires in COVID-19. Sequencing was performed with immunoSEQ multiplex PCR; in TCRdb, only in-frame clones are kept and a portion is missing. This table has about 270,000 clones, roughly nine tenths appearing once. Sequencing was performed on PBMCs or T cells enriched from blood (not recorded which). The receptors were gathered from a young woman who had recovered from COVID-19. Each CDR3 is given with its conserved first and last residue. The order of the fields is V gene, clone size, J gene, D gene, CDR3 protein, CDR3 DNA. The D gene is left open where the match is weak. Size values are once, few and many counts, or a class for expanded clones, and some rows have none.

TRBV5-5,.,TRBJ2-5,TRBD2,CASSPGLAGPGGTQYF,TGTGCCAGCAGCCCGGGACTAGCGGGGCCCGGGGGGACCCAGTACTTC
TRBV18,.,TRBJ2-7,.,CASSPRADHYEQYF,TGTGCCAGCTCACCACGGGCAGATCACTACGAGCAGTACTTC
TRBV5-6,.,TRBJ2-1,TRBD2,CASSLTSGDEEQFF,TGTGCCAGCAGCCTGACTAGCGGGGACGAAGAGCAGTTCTTC
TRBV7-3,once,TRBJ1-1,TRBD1,CASSPDRGRSEAFF,TGTGCCAGCAGCCCAGACAGGGGGCGTTCTGAAGCTTTCTTT
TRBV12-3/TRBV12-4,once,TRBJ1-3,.,CASSRDSGNTIYF,TGTGCCAGCAGCCGGGACTCTGGAAACACCATATATTTT
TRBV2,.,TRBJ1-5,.,CASSRGDGQPQHF,TGTGCCAGCAGTCGGGGAGACGGACAGCCCCAGCATTTT
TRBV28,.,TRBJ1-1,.,CASRADLGAGVTEAFF,TGTGCCAGCAGAGCCGATTTGGGGGCGGGGGTCACTGAAGCTTTCTTT
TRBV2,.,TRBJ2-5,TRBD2,CASSNTPTLAGGGRTQYF,TGTGCCAGCAGCAACACCCCAACTTTAGCGGGGGGCGGGCGGACCCAGTACTTC
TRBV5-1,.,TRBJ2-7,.,CASSLDVGTPGHSLSYEQYF,TGCGCCAGCAGCTTGGATGTAGGAACCCCTGGGCACTCCCTTTCCTACGAGCAGTACTTC
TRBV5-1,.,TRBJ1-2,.,CASSFGESGGYTF,TGCGCCAGCAGCTTCGGAGAAAGTGGAGGCTACACCTTC
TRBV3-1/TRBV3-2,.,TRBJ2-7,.,CASSENTFHEQYF,TGTGCCAGCAGCGAAAATACTTTCCACGAGCAGTACTTC
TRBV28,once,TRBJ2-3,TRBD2,CASSSAGGPTDTQYF,TGTGCCAGCAGTTCTGCGGGGGGCCCGACAGATACGCAGTATTTT
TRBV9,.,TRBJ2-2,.,CASNKRNGGTGELFF,TGTGCCAGCAACAAGAGGAATGGTGGCACCGGGGAGCTGTTTTTT
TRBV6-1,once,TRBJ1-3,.,CASSEVGGRTINTIYF,TGTGCCAGCAGTGAAGTCGGAGGACGGACGATAAACACCATATATTTT
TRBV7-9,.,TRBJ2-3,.,CASSSTASTDTQYF,TGTGCCAGCAGCTCGACAGCTAGCACAGATACGCAGTATTTT
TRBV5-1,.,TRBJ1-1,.,CASSFPGNTEAFF,TGCGCCAGCAGCTTCCCAGGAAACACTGAAGCTTTCTTT
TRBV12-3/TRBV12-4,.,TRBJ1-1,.,CASSLSGNTEAFF,TGTGCCAGCAGTTTATCAGGAAACACTGAAGCTTTCTTT
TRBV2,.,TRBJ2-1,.,CASRPSRDTFQSEQFF,TGTGCCAGCAGGCCATCCCGGGACACCTTCCAATCTGAGCAGTTCTTC
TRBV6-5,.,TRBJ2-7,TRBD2,CASRPGGGSYEQYF,TGTGCCAGCAGGCCCGGCGGGGGGTCCTACGAGCAGTACTTC
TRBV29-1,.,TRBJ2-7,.,CSVLSRGAYAEQYF,TGCAGCGTTCTAAGTCGGGGGGCCTATGCCGAGCAGTACTTC
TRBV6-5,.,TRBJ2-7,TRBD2,CASSYRAGGRPHEQYF,TGTGCCAGCAGTTACCGGGCGGGGGGGCGTCCCCACGAGCAGTACTTC
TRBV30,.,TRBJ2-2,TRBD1,CAWSTIQGTYTGELFF,TGTGCCTGGAGTACAATACAGGGGACGTACACCGGGGAGCTGTTTTTT
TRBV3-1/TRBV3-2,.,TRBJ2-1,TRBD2,CASSQSRTSYYNEQFF,TGTGCCAGCAGCCAGAGCAGGACTAGTTATTACAATGAGCAGTTCTTC
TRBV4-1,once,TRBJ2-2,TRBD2,CASSQGRRLAGATGELFF,TGCGCCAGCAGCCAAGGCCGTCGTCTAGCGGGGGCCACCGGGGAGCTGTTTTTT
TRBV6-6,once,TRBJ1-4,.,CASSQGTETTNEKLFF,TGTGCCAGCAGCCAAGGCACAGAGACAACTAATGAAAAACTGTTTTTT
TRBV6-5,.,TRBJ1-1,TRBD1,CASSYTGGTEAFF,TGTGCCAGCAGTTACACAGGGGGCACTGAAGCTTTCTTT
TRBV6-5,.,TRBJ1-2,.,CASSRGGAEYGYTF,TGTGCCAGCAGTAGGGGAGGGGCCGAGTATGGCTACACCTTC
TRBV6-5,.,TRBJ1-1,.,CASSTDTRGDTEAFF,TGTGCCAGCAGTACCGACACGCGGGGGGACACTGAAGCTTTCTTT
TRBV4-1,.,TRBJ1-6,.,CASSQEEGSPLHF,TGCGCCAGCAGCCAAGAAGAGGGTTCACCCCTCCACTTT
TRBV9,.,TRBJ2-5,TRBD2,CASSVFAGEETQYF,TGTGCCAGCAGCGTATTTGCGGGGGAAGAGACCCAGTACTTC
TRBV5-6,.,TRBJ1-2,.,CASIYLSYGGYTF,TGTGCCAGCATCTACCTTAGCTACGGGGGCTACACCTTC
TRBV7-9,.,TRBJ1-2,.,CASGTTLSRRVGYGYTF,TGTGCCAGCGGTACCACCCTCTCGAGGAGGGTCGGCTATGGCTACACCTTC
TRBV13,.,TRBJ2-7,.,CASSLGALGEQYF,TGTGCCAGCAGCTTGGGGGCCTTAGGTGAGCAGTACTTC
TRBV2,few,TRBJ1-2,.,CASSDRGYGYTF,TGTGCCAGCAGTGATAGGGGCTATGGCTACACCTTC
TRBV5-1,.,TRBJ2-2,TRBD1,CASSFPVNPGQEITGELFF,TGCGCCAGCAGCTTTCCTGTAAACCCGGGACAGGAGATTACCGGGGAGCTGTTTTTT
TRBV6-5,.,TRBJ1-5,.,CASSSYSNQPQHF,TGTGCCAGCAGTTCGTATAGCAATCAGCCCCAGCATTTT
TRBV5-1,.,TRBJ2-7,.,CASKAGAGYEQYF,TGCGCCAGCAAGGCGGGGGCCGGGTACGAGCAGTACTTC
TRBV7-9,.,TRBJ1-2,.,CASSLGAGGLDNYGYTF,TGTGCCAGCAGCTTGGGGGCTGGGGGCCTTGATAACTATGGCTACACCTTC
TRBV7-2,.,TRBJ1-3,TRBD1,CASSLVGTGGFNTIYF,TGTGCCAGCAGCTTAGTGGGGACAGGGGGCTTTAACACCATATATTTT